This T cell receptor (beta chain) was captured in a study of control samples from healthy donors and cancer patients. Germline values: CDR1 MNHNS, CDR2 SASEGT. The CDR3 sequence is 12 residues long. With 3 bases removed from V and 3 bases from J, the gap between germline ends came to 6 bases. Using immunoSEQ multiplex PCR, the repertoire was profiled, and TCRdb retains in-frame clones only, with some absent. The data show approximately 58,000 clones, with over 75% seen just once and about 13% held by the top ten. This sequence joins TRBV6-1 and TRBJ2-7; D unclear. Sequenced sample: PBMCs. The source is a woman in her fifties or sixties with lung cancer. The CDR3 protein is CASSESVYEQYF. The CDR3 bases are TGTGCCAGCAGTGAGAGCGTCTACGAGCAGTACTTC.